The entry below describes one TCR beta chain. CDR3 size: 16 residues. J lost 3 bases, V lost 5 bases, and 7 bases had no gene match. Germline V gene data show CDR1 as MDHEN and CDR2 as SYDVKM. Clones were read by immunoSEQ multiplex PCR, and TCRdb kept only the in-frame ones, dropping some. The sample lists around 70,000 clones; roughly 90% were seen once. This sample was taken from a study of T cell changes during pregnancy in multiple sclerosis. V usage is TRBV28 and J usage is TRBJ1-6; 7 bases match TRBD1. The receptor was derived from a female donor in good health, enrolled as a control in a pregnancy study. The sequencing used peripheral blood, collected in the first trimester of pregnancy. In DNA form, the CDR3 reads TGTGCCAGCAGTCCCCCGACAGGGCACTATAATTCACCCCTCCACTTT. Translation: CASSPPTGHYNSPLHF. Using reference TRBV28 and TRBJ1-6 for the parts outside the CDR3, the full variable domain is DVKVTQSSRYLVKRTGEKVFLECVQDMDHENMFWYRQDPGLGLRLIYFSYDVKMKEKGDIPEGYSVSREKKERFSLILESASTNQTSMYLCASSPPTGHYNSPLHFGNGTRLTVT.